This entry lists 14 T cell receptor beta chains sequenced from one sample in a study of T cells in Graves' hyperthyroidism and ophthalmopathy. Using RNA transcripts as the source, TCR beta CDR3 regions were amplified. When the TCR CDR3 underwent first-round RT-PCR, the HTBI primer set was used. MiXCR was run by TCRdb on the multiplex PCR reads, yielding one entry per CDR3 protein. The table has over 700,000 distinct CDR3 sequences, around a third seen once. Source material: blood. Every receptor here comes from a woman between 40 and 55 years old with Graves' hyperthyroidism.

This clonotype was counted a few times. The genes are TRBV24-1 and TRBJ2-2; D gene uncertain. Trimming removed 7 bases at V and 6 bases at J, with 11 bases between. In germline, CDR1 is KGHDR, CDR2 SFDVKD. The CDR3 covers 13 residues. CDR3 in DNA: TGTGCCACCAGCGGATCTCCTCCCGGGGAGCTGTTTTTT. This sequence encodes CATSGSPPGELFF.

Ten or more counts support this clonotype. The rearrangement links TRBV12-3 or TRBV12-4 to TRBJ2-7; 8 bases line up with TRBD1. The V gene end was trimmed by 5 bases and the J gene end by 1 base; junction bases not matched to a gene: 4. The CDR3 is made up of 14 amino acids. CDR3 in DNA: TGTGCCAGCAGTCCGGGACAGGATTCCTACGAGCAGTACTTC. Translating gives CASSPGQDSYEQYF.

This chain joins TRBV29-1 and TRBJ2-3; perhaps TRBD1 as D (5 bases). CDR3 length: 13 residues. The V and J ends lost 5 bases and 0 bases respectively, with 9 bases between them. Per the germline V gene, CDR1 is SQVTM and CDR2 is ANQGSEA. The CDR3 sequence is CSVLQDSTDTQYF. The DNA of the CDR3 is TGCAGCGTTCTACAGGATAGCACAGATACGCAGTATTTT.

The chain recombines TRBV4-3 with TRBJ1-2; the D gene is possibly TRBD1 (6 bases). The CDR3 is 14 residues long. Between the trimmed V and J ends, which lost 4 bases and 8 bases, there was a span of 17 bases. CDR1 and CDR2 from the germline V gene are LGHNA and YSLEER. The DNA for the CDR3 is TGCGCCAGCAGCCCTTCGGGGGGGGCATCGGGCTACACCTTC. It encodes CASSPSGGASGYTF.

This clonotype was detected ten times or more. The chain uses TRBV2 and TRBJ2-2; unclear D gene. The CDR3 runs 13 residues. The germline CDR1 and CDR2 sequences are SNHLY and FYNNEI. V was trimmed by 11 bases and J by 9 bases, leaving 19 bases between them. The CDR3, as DNA: TGTGCCGGGTCTCAGGTTAAAGACCGGGAGCTGTTTTTT. As protein: CAGSQVKDRELFF. Full variable domain (rest looked up from reference TRBV2 and TRBJ2-2): EPEVTQTPSHQVTQMGQEVILRCVPISNHLYFYWYRQILGQKVEFLVSFYNNEISEKSEIFDDQFSVERPDGSNFTLKIRSTKLEDSAMYFCAGSQVKDRELFFGEGSRLTVL.

The chain recombines TRBV7-2 with TRBJ2-7; 11 nucleotides line up with TRBD1. The V gene end was trimmed by 5 bases and the J gene end by 4 bases; junction bases not matched to a gene: 10. This CDR3 has 16 residues. Germline lookup yields CDR1 SGHTA and CDR2 FQGNSA. Here the CDR3 reads CASSVGRDRGIYEQYF. The DNA for the CDR3 is TGTGCCAGCAGCGTTGGCCGGGACAGGGGGATTTACGAGCAGTACTTC.

This sequence joins TRBV29-1 and TRBJ2-5; TRBD1 agrees at 9 bases. Germline CDR1 and CDR2: SQVTM and ANQGSEA. CDR3 length: 13 amino acids. V lost 8 bases and J lost 5; bases outside the gene matches: 9. The CDR3 nucleotides are TGCAGCTCCCAGACAGGGGGAGAGGAGACCCAGTACTTC. Its protein product is CSSQTGGEETQYF.

The chain has TRBV20-1 and TRBJ1-2; 10 nucleotides line up with TRBD1. The CDR3 covers 17 residues. The germline V gene encodes CDR1 DFQATT and CDR2 SNEGSKA (reference sequence). The ends lost 1 base at V and 3 bases at J; junction bases unmatched: 11. The CDR3 region has the DNA TGCAGTGCTAGAGCTTTCGGACAGGGGGGTAGGGACTATGGCTACACCTTC. It is translated as CSARAFGQGGRDYGYTF.

The CDR3 sequence is CASSLRVAGPFTEQYF. The CDR3 DNA reads TGTGCCAGCAGCTTAAGGGTGGCGGGTCCTTTTACAGAGCAGTACTTC. The rearrangement links TRBV7-2 to TRBJ2-7; D is perhaps TRBD2 (5 bases). The V gene's germline CDR1 is SGHTA and CDR2 FQGNSA. This CDR3 is built from 16 residues. The germline V and J ends were trimmed by 2 bases and 7 bases, with 21 bases remaining between them.

With respect to this clonotype: A read error may be the cause here, since a much bigger clone is one base away. The rearrangement uses TRBV10-3 and TRBJ1-6; perhaps TRBD1 as D (6 bases). The germline CDR1 and CDR2 sequences are ENHRY and SYGVKD. This CDR3 has 14 residues. Trimming pared 2 bases from V and 10 bases from J, leaving 12 bases between. CDR3 loop: CAISETGHRSPLHF. The DNA for the CDR3 is TGTGCCATCAGTGAGACAGGGCACCGATCACCCCTCCACTTT.

The sample holds many counts of this clonotype. The V gene is TRBV24-1, the J gene TRBJ2-5; no firm D call. V was shortened by 5 bases and J by 2 bases, with 11 bases between the two germline ends. CDR3 length: 14 amino acids. The V gene's germline CDR1 is KGHDR and CDR2 SFDVKD. The CDR3 spells CATSVYGTQETQYF. CDR3 nucleotides: TGTGCCACCAGTGTTTACGGTACACAAGAGACCCAGTACTTC.

The chain employs TRBV10-3 and TRBJ2-2, with D possibly TRBD2 on 5 matching bases. V was clipped by 0 bases and J by 6 bases, with 8 bases between them. From germline, CDR1 is ENHRY and CDR2 SYGVKD. The CDR3 is made up of 14 amino acids. The CDR3 DNA is TGTGCCATCAGTGAGTCGGGAGTTTCCGGGGAGCTGTTTTTT. It yields the protein CAISESGVSGELFF.

As regards this clonotype: A much larger clone lies a single base off, so this may be a read error. V is TRBV2 and J is TRBJ1-1; 10 nucleotides align to TRBD1. This CDR3 is 14 amino acids long. J lost 3 bases, V lost 11 bases, and 9 bases had no gene match. The V gene's germline CDR1 is SNHLY and CDR2 FYNNEI. The CDR3 DNA reads as TGTGCCGGCATGACAGGGGGCTGGGACACTGAAGCTTTCTTT. It is translated as CAGMTGGWDTEAFF.

The chain employs TRBV5-6 and TRBJ1-1, with D possibly matching TRBD1 (5 bases). V shed 1 base and J shed 0 bases, with 10 bases lying between them. Germline V lookup: CDR1 SGHDT, CDR2 YYEEEE. This CDR3 comprises 15 residues. The CDR3 DNA sequence: TGTGCCAGCAGCTTGTTTGAGGGGATGAACACTGAAGCTTTCTTT. The encoded protein is CASSLFEGMNTEAFF.